This T cell receptor (beta chain) was obtained from a study of blood T cell repertoires in COVID-19. Unmatched junction bases numbered 0, after V lost 4 bases and J lost 3 bases. This CDR3 contains 14 residues. Germline V gives CDR1 ENHRY, CDR2 SYGVKD. Profiling relied on immunoSEQ multiplex PCR, and the TCRdb table lists in-frame clones only, not all of them. Among a few hundred thousand clones, around 81% were seen once, and the ten largest hold 3%. The sequence was obtained from a woman aged 25-40 years who had recovered from COVID-19. Sequencing input: peripheral blood. V gene TRBV10-3 combines with J gene TRBJ2-3, with 11 bases identical to TRBD2. CDR3 in DNA: TGTGCCATCAGTGGGACTAGCGGGACAGATACGCAGTATTTT. Its protein product is CAISGTSGTDTQYF.